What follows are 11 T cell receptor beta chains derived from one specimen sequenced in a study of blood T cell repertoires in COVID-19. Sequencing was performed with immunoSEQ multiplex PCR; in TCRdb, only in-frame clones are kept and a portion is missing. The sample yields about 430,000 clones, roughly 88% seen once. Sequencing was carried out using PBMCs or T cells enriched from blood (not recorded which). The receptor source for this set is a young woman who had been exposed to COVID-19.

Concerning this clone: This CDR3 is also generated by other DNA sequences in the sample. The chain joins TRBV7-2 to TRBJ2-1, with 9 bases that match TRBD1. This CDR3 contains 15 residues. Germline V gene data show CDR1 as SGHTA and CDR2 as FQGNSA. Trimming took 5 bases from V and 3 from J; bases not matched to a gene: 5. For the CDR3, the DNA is TGTGCCAGCAGCCCGGGACAGGGAGGCTACAATGAGCAGTTCTTC. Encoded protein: CASSPGQGGYNEQFF.

CDR3 region: CASSLEFSGGRSYNEQFF. The DNA of the CDR3 is TGTGCCAGCAGCTTAGAGTTTAGCGGGGGCCGATCCTACAATGAGCAGTTCTTC. This chain uses TRBV7-9 with TRBJ2-1; the match to TRBD2 covers 9 bases. There are 18 residues in the CDR3. Per the germline V gene, CDR1 is SEHNR and CDR2 is FQNEAQ (reference sequence). The V and J ends lost 1 base and 1 base, in that order; junction bases with no gene match: 8.

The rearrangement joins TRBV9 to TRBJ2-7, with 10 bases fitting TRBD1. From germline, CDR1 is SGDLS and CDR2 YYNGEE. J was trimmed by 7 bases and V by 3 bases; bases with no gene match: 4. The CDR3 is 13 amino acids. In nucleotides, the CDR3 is TGTGCCAGCAGCGCGGGACAGGGGTGGGAGCAGTACTTC. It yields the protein CASSAGQGWEQYF.

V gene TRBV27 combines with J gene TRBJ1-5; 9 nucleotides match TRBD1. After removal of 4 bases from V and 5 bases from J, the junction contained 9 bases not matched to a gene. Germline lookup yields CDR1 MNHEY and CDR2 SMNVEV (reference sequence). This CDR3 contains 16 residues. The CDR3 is CASSSWTGVLHQPQHF. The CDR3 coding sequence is TGTGCCAGCAGTTCGTGGACAGGGGTGTTACATCAGCCCCAGCATTTT.

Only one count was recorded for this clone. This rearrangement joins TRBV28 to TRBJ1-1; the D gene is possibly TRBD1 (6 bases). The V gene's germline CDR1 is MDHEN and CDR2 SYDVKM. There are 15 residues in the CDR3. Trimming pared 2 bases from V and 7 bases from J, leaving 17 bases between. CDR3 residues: CASSLSLGGGGEAFF. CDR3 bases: TGTGCCAGCAGTTTAAGTCTGGGGGGCGGGGGTGAAGCTTTCTTT.

DNA of the CDR3: TGCGCCAGCAGCCAAGAAGAACAGCACAATCAGCCCCAGCATTTT. Translating gives CASSQEEQHNQPQHF. The gene calls are TRBV4-1 and TRBJ1-5; D gene uncertain. The germline V and J ends were trimmed by 0 bases and 3 bases, with 9 bases remaining between them. The CDR3 extends over 15 amino acids. Germline-derived CDR1 and CDR2 are MGHRA and YSYEKL.

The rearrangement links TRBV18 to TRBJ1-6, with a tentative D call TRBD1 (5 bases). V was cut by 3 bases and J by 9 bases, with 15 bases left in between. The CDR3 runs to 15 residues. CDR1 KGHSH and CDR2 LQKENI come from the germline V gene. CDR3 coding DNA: TGTGCCAGCTCACCGTCTGCGGGGCCGGGTTCACCCCTCCACTTT. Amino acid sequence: CASSPSAGPGSPLHF. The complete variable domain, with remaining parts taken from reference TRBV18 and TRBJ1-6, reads NAGVMQNPRHLVRRRGQEARLRCSPMKGHSHVYWYRQLPEEGLKFMVYLQKENIIDESGMPKERFSAEFPKEGPSILRIQQVVRGDSAAYFCASSPSAGPGSPLHFGNGTRLTVT.

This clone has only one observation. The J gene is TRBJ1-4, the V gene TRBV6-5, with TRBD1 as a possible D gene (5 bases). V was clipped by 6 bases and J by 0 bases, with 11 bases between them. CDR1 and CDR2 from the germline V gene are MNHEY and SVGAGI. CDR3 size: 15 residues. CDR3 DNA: TGTGCCAGCAGCATCAGCAGGGCAACTAATGAAAAACTGTTTTTT. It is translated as CASSISRATNEKLFF.

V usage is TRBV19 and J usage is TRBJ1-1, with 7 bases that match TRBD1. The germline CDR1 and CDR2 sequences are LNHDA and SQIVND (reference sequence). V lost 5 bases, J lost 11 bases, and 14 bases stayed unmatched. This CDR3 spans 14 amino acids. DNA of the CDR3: TGTGCCAGTAGTCCTCCGGACAGGCTCTTGGGGGCTTTCTTT. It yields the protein CASSPPDRLLGAFF. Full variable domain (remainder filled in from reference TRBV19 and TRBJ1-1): DGGITQSPKYLFRKEGQNVTLSCEQNLNHDAMYWYRQDPGQGLRLIYYSQIVNDFQKGDIAEGYSVSREKKESFPLTVTSAQKNPTAFYLCASSPPDRLLGAFFGQGTRLTVV.

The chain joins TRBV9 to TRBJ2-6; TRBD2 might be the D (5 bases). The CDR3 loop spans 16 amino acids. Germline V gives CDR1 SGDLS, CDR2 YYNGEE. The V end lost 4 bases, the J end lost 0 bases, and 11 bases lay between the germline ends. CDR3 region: CASSSTGGSGANVLTF. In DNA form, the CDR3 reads TGTGCCAGCAGCTCAACCGGAGGCTCTGGGGCCAACGTCCTGACTTTC.

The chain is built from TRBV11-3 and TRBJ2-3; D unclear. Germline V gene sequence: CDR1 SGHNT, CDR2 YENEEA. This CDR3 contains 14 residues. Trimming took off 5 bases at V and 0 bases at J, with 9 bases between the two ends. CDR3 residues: CASSPTASTDTQYF. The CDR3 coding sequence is TGTGCCAGCAGCCCTACAGCTAGCACAGATACGCAGTATTTT.